The present entry profiles one TCR beta chain with its context. Its matching antigen is unknown. The source of the sample is a study of shared clonotypes between healthy human individuals. Whole-study results and caveats: What naive subsets generally showed was a larger estimated richness than memory subsets showed.

CD45RO-negative, CCR7-positively selected cells formed the naive CD8 fraction, excluding terminally differentiated effector memory CD45RA+ cells. Only in-frame clones appear in the TCRdb table, and some are missing; sequencing was by immunoSEQ multiplex PCR. In the table there are some 2.1 million clones, less than 95% of which are singletons. The specimen sequenced was naive CD8+ T cells sorted from blood. This TCR was recovered from a young man in good health.

CDR3 sequence reads: CASSDGDEPSIPYEQYF. The CDR3, as DNA: TGTGCCAGCAGCGACGGAGATGAGCCAAGTATCCCCTACGAGCAGTACTTC. The V gene is TRBV21-1, the J gene TRBJ2-7; the D call TRBD2 from the table was never checked on the DNA. TRBV21-1 is noted as a pseudogene. The CDR3 is 17 amino acids.